This T cell receptor beta chain was recorded in a study of lymphopenia after photon versus proton radiotherapy. TCRdb keeps only in-frame clones here, not all; method: immunoSEQ multiplex PCR. The sample consists of about 61,000 clones, approximately 84% of them appearing once. About this clone itself: Its antigen is currently unknown.

Overall study findings and caveats: Proton therapy kept repertoires fairly stable, unlike photons, which gained effector/memory cells.

The receptor was isolated from a man aged 35 to 55 with gastric cancer. The material sequenced was peripheral blood, taken from a patient treated with photon-based radiotherapy.

The CDR3 region is CASSQDVAGTQETQYF. DNA of the CDR3: TGCGCCAGCAGCCAAGATGTGGCAGGCACACAAGAGACCCAGTACTTC. This sequence joins TRBV4-3 and TRBJ2-5; D call uncertain. Looked up from germline, CDR1 is LGHNA and CDR2 is YSLEER. CDR3 length: 16 amino acids. V lost 0 bases, J lost 2 bases, and 13 bases lay in between.